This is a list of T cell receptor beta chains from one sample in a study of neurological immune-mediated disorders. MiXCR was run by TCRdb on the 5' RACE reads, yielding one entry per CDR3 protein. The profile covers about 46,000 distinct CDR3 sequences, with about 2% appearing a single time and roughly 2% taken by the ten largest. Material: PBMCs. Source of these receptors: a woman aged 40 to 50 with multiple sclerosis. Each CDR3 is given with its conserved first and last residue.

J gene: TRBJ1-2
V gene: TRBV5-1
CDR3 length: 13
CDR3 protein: CASSLAGDDGYTF

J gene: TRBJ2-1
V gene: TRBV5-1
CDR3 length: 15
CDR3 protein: CASSLRQGLYNEQFF

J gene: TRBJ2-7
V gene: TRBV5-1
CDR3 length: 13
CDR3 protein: CASSAGTAYEQYF

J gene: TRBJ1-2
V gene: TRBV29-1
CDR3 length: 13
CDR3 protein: CSFPGDGSYVYTF

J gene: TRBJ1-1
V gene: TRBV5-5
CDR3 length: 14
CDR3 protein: CASTPAGAGTEAFF

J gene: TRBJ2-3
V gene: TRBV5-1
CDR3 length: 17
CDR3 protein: CASSLAPGGLAADTQYF

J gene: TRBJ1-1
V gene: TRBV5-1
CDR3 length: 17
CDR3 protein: CASSLVGSLLVNTEAFF

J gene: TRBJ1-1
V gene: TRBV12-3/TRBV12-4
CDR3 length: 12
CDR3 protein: CASSQGSDEAFF

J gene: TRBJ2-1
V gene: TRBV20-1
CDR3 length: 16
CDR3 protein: CSARDPNGAGYNEQFF

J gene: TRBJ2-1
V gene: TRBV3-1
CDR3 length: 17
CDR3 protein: CASSQGMGIPSYNEQFF

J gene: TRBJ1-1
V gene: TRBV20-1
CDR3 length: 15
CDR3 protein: CSAQTGGSMNTEAFF

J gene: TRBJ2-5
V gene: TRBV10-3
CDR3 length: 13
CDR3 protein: CAISESSIETQYF

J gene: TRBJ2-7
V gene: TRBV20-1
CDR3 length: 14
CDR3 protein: CSATGGQGSYEQYF

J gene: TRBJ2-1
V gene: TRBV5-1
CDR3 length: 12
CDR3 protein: CASRRSANEQFF